This TCR beta chain stems from a study of glioma-infiltrating T cells. General observations from the study: Non-neoplastic patients had below-expected tissue-blood divergence, while all gliomas exceeded expectation.

TCR alpha and beta CDR3 regions were amplified from RNA using iRepertoire nested multiplex PCR. For one-step reverse transcription and amplification, roughly 100-400 ng of tissue mRNA or PBMC total RNA was used. TCRdb processed the multiplex PCR reads anew with MiXCR; each CDR3 protein has one entry. The sample consists of roughly 130,000 distinct CDR3 sequences, around 25% of them appearing once. Germline V lookup: CDR1 MNHEY, CDR2 SVGEGT. CDR3 size: 14 residues. A note on this clonotype: Its antigen remains unknown. A read error may produce the germline difference seen at one junction end.

This receptor was taken from a human donor with low-grade glioma or glioblastoma, undergoing nonglioma brain surgery, or in good health (not recorded which). Sample: glioma tissue, nonneoplastic brain tissue, or PBMCs (not recorded which). The V and J genes are TRBV6-2 or TRBV6-3 and TRBJ1-3, with D possibly matching TRBD1 (5 bases). DNA for the CDR3: TGTGCCTCTACGGGGGTCCTTCCCGGAAACACCGTATATTTT. Amino acid sequence: CASTGVLPGNTVYF.